The 15 T cell receptor beta chains presented below share a single source sample, sequenced in a study of blood T cell repertoires in COVID-19. Clones were sequenced by immunoSEQ multiplex PCR, and TCRdb holds only the in-frame ones, with some missing. The sample shows about 200,000 clones, around 90% of them seen only once. The sequenced sample was PBMCs or T cells enriched from blood (not recorded which). Receptors were obtained from a woman in her twenties or thirties who had recovered from COVID-19.

The chain uses TRBV4-2 and TRBJ1-2; maybe TRBD1 (6 bases). V was cut by 2 bases and J by 5 bases, with 12 bases left in between. The CDR3 sequence is 14 residues long. CDR1 LGHNA and CDR2 YNFKEQ come from the germline V gene. CDR3 amino acids: CASSQLDSTYGYTF. Written as DNA, the CDR3 is TGTGCCAGCAGCCAACTGGACAGCACTTATGGCTACACCTTC.

This clone occurred a few times. V usage is TRBV5-1 and J usage is TRBJ2-7; D unclear. With 1 base removed from V and 2 bases from J, the gap between germline ends came to 7 bases. The CDR3 covers 13 residues. CDR1 is SGHRS and CDR2 is YFSETQ in the germline V gene. This CDR3 is CASSLNTAYEQYF. CDR3 DNA: TGCGCCAGCAGCTTGAACACAGCCTACGAGCAGTACTTC.

This chain joins TRBV30 and TRBJ1-4; maybe TRBD1 (6 bases). The germline V gene has CDR1 GTSNPN and CDR2 SVGIG (reference sequence). With 7 bases removed from V and 3 bases from J, the gap between germline ends came to 18 bases. CDR3 length: 15 amino acids. The CDR3 DNA reads as TGTGCCTCCAGCGTAGGGGGTGCCCCTAATGAAAAACTGTTTTTT. Its translation: CASSVGGAPNEKLFF.

This clone was counted once. V usage is TRBV7-2 and J usage is TRBJ2-3, with 8 bases matching TRBD1. The germline CDR1 and CDR2 sequences are SGHTA and FQGNSA. The CDR3 extends over 15 amino acids. V trimming: 1 base; J trimming: 4 bases; junction bases outside the gene matches: 4. CDR3 in amino acids: CASSLGPGGSDTQYF. The CDR3 nucleotides read TGTGCCAGCAGCTTAGGCCCAGGGGGCTCAGATACGCAGTATTTT.

The table lists this clone with a count of one. The CDR3 region has the DNA TGTGCCAGTAGCAGCGGTCCCAATCAGCCCCAGCATTTT. Its protein is CASSSGPNQPQHF. The chain carries TRBV19 and TRBJ1-5; D is unresolved. The CDR3 extends over 13 amino acids. The germline V and J ends were trimmed by 6 bases and 3 bases, with 9 bases remaining between them. Germline V lookup: CDR1 LNHDA, CDR2 SQIVND (reference sequence).

V gene TRBV28 combines with J gene TRBJ1-6; tentatively, D is TRBD1 (5 bases). Trimming pared 5 bases from V and 6 bases from J, leaving 17 bases between. The germline gives CDR1 MDHEN, CDR2 SYDVKM. The CDR3 runs to 16 residues. The CDR3: CASSPPRGNINSPLHF. CDR3 DNA sequence: TGTGCCAGCAGTCCCCCAAGGGGCAACATTAATTCACCCCTCCACTTT.

V is TRBV19 and J is TRBJ2-1; a weak D match, TRBD2 (6 bases). CDR3 size: 12 residues. V lost 5 bases and J 10 bases, leaving 12 bases between the germline ends. CDR1 is LNHDA and CDR2 is SQIVND in the germline V gene (reference sequence). The CDR3 loop reads CASSPRAGEQFF. The CDR3 bases are TGTGCCAGTAGTCCACGGGCGGGGGAGCAGTTCTTC.

V usage is TRBV15 and J usage is TRBJ1-1; 8 nucleotides agree with TRBD1. V shed 2 bases and J 3 bases; nucleotides not matched to a gene: 8. The CDR3 is made up of 16 amino acids. Looked up from germline, CDR1 is LNHNV and CDR2 is YYDKDF (reference sequence). CDR3 sequence (DNA): TGTGCCACCAGCAGATACGACAGGGGTGGGGACACTGAAGCTTTCTTT. Amino acid sequence: CATSRYDRGGDTEAFF.

The sample holds one count of this clone. The chain uses TRBV3-1 (or the pseudogene TRBV3-2) and TRBJ2-3; 10 nucleotides line up with TRBD2. V shed 4 bases, J shed 3 bases, and the junction held 10 bases outside the gene matches. CDR1 LGHDT and CDR2 YNNKEL come from the germline V gene (reference sequence). This CDR3 has 17 amino acids. The CDR3 sequence is CASSPLEASGGTDTQYF. The CDR3 DNA reads as TGTGCCAGCAGCCCCCTTGAAGCTAGCGGGGGTACAGATACGCAGTATTTT.

The V and J genes are TRBV7-6 and TRBJ2-1; 15 bases match TRBD2. Per germline, CDR1 SGHVS and CDR2 FNYEAQ. V lost 7 bases to trimming and J lost 7 bases; unmatched junction nucleotides: 5. The CDR3 extends over 15 amino acids. This CDR3 is CASTQGLAGGNEQFF. For the CDR3, the DNA is TGTGCCAGCACTCAGGGACTAGCGGGAGGAAATGAGCAGTTCTTC.

V and J are TRBV4-3 and TRBJ2-1; D may be TRBD2 (5 bases). Deletions cut 0 bases from V and 1 base from J, with 16 bases between. Germline-derived CDR1 and CDR2 are LGHNA and YSLEER. The CDR3 contains 18 residues. The CDR3 coding sequence is TGCGCCAGCAGCCAAGATTTGAGGGAAAGTATGTCCTACAATGAGCAGTTCTTC. Its translation is CASSQDLRESMSYNEQFF.

The chain couples TRBV7-2 to TRBJ1-2, with 7 bases that match TRBD1. Germline loops: CDR1 SGHTA, CDR2 FQGNSA. The CDR3 covers 14 residues. The V gene end was trimmed by 1 base and the J gene end by 4 bases; junction bases not matched to a gene: 3. The CDR3: CASSLVGQTYGYTF. The CDR3 DNA reads as TGTGCCAGCAGCTTAGTGGGACAGACCTATGGCTACACCTTC.

The V and J genes are TRBV19 and TRBJ1-2; D not certain. V lost 2 bases to trimming and J lost 4 bases, with 17 bases between them. Germline CDR1 is LNHDA and CDR2 is SQIVND (reference sequence). This CDR3 has 16 residues. Written as DNA, the CDR3 is TGTGCCAGTAGTATAAGTTTCGAGGGCAGGAGCTATGGCTACACCTTC. Translation gives CASSISFEGRSYGYTF.

J is TRBJ1-1 and V is TRBV19; D gene unclear. This CDR3 comprises 15 residues. Deletions cut 7 bases from V and 7 bases from J, with 22 bases between. Looked up from germline, CDR1 is LNHDA and CDR2 is SQIVND (reference sequence). The CDR3 region is CASNGEMYGNHEAFF. CDR3 bases: TGTGCCAGTAATGGGGAGATGTACGGAAACCATGAAGCTTTCTTT.

CDR3 amino acids: CASSLIGGGTEAFF. The CDR3, as DNA: TGTGCCAGCAGCTTAATCGGGGGGGGCACTGAAGCTTTCTTT. This chain joins TRBV13 and TRBJ1-1, with a weak D call TRBD1 (5 bases). The CDR3 loop spans 14 amino acids. Germline V gives CDR1 PRHDT, CDR2 FYEKMQ (reference sequence). V lost 2 bases, J lost 4 bases, and 11 bases lay in between.